This T cell receptor (beta chain) came from a study of cytomegalovirus exposure and HLA in healthy donors. CDR3 length: 16 amino acids. Germline V gene data show CDR1 as LNHNV and CDR2 as YYDKDF (reference sequence). Germline trimming cut 1 base from V and 5 bases from J; bases unmatched to any gene: 7. To note about this clone: The antigen remains unidentified.

General study points: CMV antigen specificity of three CMV-associated chains was confirmed in vitro.

60 Vbeta and 13 Jbeta primers were used in PCR. Libraries were prepared by immunoSEQ multiplex PCR; TCRdb keeps only in-frame clonotypes and omits some of them. The data show 100,000 to 150,000 clones, 74% seen once. The sequence came from a woman aged 50 to 60 in good health and CMV-seropositive. Sequenced: PBMCs. The chain is built from TRBV15 and TRBJ1-1; TRBD1 agrees at 10 bases. The CDR3 loop reads CATSRGGGTGVTEAFF. As DNA, the CDR3 is TGTGCCACCAGCAGAGGTGGCGGGACAGGGGTTACTGAAGCTTTCTTT.